This TCR beta chain stems from a study of T cells expressing NK-cell markers (dated by TCRdb to 2020 to 2022). A note on the overall study: About eight donors provided sorted CD3+CD56+NKG2C+, CD3+CD56+NKG2C- and CD3+CD56-NKG2C+ T-cell subsets, whose TCR beta-chain repertoires were profiled. Illumina HiSeq 2000/2500, MiSeq or NextSeq was used to sequence libraries as 2 x 150 bp reads. Seven of the eight sequenced donors were HCMV-seropositive and one was HCMV-seronegative. Randomly selected healthy volunteers, three men and five women, were used as the eight sequenced donors. The study at large found these results: In several donors, the dominant CD3+CD56+NKG2C+ clonotypes were found to rank among the top 10 CD8+ clonotypes and to make up 1.0-7.0% of CD8+ T cells. It remained unclear whether the expanded NKG2C-expressing T cell clones were specific for HCMV antigens. Those dominant clonotypes were again the most abundant among CD3+CD56-NKG2C+ cells in a few donors, at about 25-60.1%.

For CDR1 and CDR2, the germline V gene lists ENHRY and SYGVKD. The CDR3 numbers 14 residues from cysteine through phenylalanine. No DNA sequence was recorded. As for this clonotype: Its antigen is not yet known.

Sequencing took place on an Illumina HiSeq 2000. TCR beta cDNA libraries were made by 5'RACE template switching that added a universal primer site and unique molecular identifiers. cDNA synthesis was primed from the TCR beta constant segment, followed by two successive PCR amplification steps. As for the original processing: MIGEC was used to demultiplex reads and group the reads by UMI, and MiTCR was used to assemble and quantify clonotypes. To exclude erroneous sequences, only TCR cDNA sequences supported by at least two reads were retained. The tcR package was used for downstream repertoire analysis, and clonotypes were matched between fractions using CDR3 nucleotide sequence together with V segment. Antigen specificity was annotated against VDJdb with VDJmatch, allowing one amino acid substitution in CDR3. TCRdb reprocessed the raw reads; every CDR3 protein sequence is a single record, and DNA is not supplied. These V and J calls are TCRdb output, not the study's own analysis. The table held for this sample gives about 450,000 distinct CDR3 sequences. Roughly 8% of the sample belongs to the ten largest clones.

HCMV-specific IgG was detected in serum with a commercial ELISA kit to determine HCMV serostatus. Peripheral blood mononuclear cells were isolated from blood by Ficoll density gradient centrifugation. The rearrangement combines TRBV10-3 with TRBJ2-2; TCRdb proposes TRBD2, but this gene call is untestable without DNA. The sample comprised blood T cells: a sorted CD56 or NKG2C T cell subset, CD4+ or CD8+ T cells, or bulk PBMC T cells (not recorded which). This TCR was recovered from a woman between 18 and 70 years old in good health. The CDR3 corresponds to CAISGLAGSGELFF.